This T cell receptor (beta chain) was profiled in a study of shared clonotypes between healthy human individuals. Background on the study: Donor composition was two women and a few men, aged 18 to 49.

Naive CD8 cells were CD45RO-negative, positively selected for CCR7, excluding terminally differentiated effector memory CD45RA+ cells. Findings and caveats of the study: Sampling covered nothing but blood. Tissue TCR repertoires likely differ from those found in blood.

Notes on this clone: Its matching antigen is unknown.

V lost 5 bases to trimming and J lost 3 bases, with 9 bases between them. The CDR3 totals 13 residues. Germline V CDR1 and CDR2: KGHSH, LQKENI. Assay runs were performed at deep level. In replicate PCRs of sorted subsets, roughly 200 ng DNA, about 30,000 T cell genomes, was used. Clones were read by immunoSEQ multiplex PCR, and TCRdb kept only the in-frame ones, dropping some. The table has hundreds of thousands of clones, 90% to 95% seen once; the top ten hold around 24%. This sequence originates from a man younger than 40 in good health. Sequenced material: naive CD8+ T cells sorted from blood. V and J are TRBV18 and TRBJ2-3, with no clear D. The CDR3 sequence: CASSSLVTDTQYF. The CDR3 DNA sequence: TGTGCCAGCTCATCTTTAGTTACAGATACGCAGTATTTT.